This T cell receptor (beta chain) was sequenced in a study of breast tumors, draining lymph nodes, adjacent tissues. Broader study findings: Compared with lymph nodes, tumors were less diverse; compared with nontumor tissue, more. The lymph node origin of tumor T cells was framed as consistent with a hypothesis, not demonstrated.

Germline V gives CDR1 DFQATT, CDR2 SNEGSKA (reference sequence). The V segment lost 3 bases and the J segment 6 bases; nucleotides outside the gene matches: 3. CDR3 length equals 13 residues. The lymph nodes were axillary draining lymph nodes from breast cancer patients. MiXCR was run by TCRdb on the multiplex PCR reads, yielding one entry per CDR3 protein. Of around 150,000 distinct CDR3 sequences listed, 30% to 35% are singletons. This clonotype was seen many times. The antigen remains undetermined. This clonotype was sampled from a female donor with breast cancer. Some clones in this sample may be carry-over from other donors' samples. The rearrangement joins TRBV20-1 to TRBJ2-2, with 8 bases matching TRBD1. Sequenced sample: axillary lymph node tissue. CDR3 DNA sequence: TGCAGTGCTAGTGGCAGGGGGCCCGGGGAGCTGTTTTTT. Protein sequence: CSASGRGPGELFF.